These T cell receptor beta chains were read from a single sample in a study of shared clonotypes between healthy human individuals. The data were produced by immunoSEQ multiplex PCR, yet TCRdb's version contains in-frame clones alone and is incomplete. The sample lists millions of clones; approximately 95% were seen once. Sequencing was done on a sample of naive CD8+ T cells sorted from blood. All receptors derive from a man aged 18 to 35 in good health. Each CDR3 is given with its conserved first and last residue. Fields, in order: clone size, J gene, V gene, D gene, CDR3 protein, CDR3 DNA. The D gene is left open where the match is weak. Some rows have no size entry. The others give once, few or many, or a class for an expanded clone.

size: -
J: TRBJ2-1
V: TRBV7-6
D: TRBD2
CDR3: CASSLALAAGEANEQFF
DNA: TGTGCCAGCAGCTTAGCGCTGGCAGCGGGAGAGGCTAATGAGCAGTTCTTC

size: -
J: TRBJ2-5
V: TRBV27
D: -
CDR3: CASSWGYGETQYF
DNA: TGTGCCAGCAGTTGGGGGTATGGAGAGACCCAGTACTTC

size: -
J: TRBJ2-7
V: TRBV6-6
D: TRBD1
CDR3: CASSKTGQYEQYF
DNA: TGTGCCAGCAGCAAAACGGGACAGTACGAGCAGTACTTC

size: -
J: TRBJ2-7
V: TRBV11-2
D: -
CDR3: CASSPSPGREQYF
DNA: TGTGCCAGCAGCCCCTCGCCGGGGCGCGAGCAGTACTTC

size: -
J: TRBJ2-2
V: TRBV9
D: -
CDR3: CASSPPVDTGELFF
DNA: TGTGCCAGCAGTCCCCCGGTGGACACCGGGGAGCTGTTTTTT

size: -
J: TRBJ2-2
V: TRBV13
D: TRBD2
CDR3: CASSYGLAGGPNTGELFF
DNA: TGTGCCAGCAGCTACGGACTAGCGGGAGGGCCGAACACCGGGGAGCTGTTTTTT

size: -
J: TRBJ2-7
V: TRBV28
D: -
CDR3: CASSRQYEQYF
DNA: TGTGCCAGCAGTCGACAGTACGAGCAGTACTTC

size: -
J: TRBJ2-5
V: TRBV27
D: -
CDR3: CASSLRADQETQYF
DNA: TGTGCCAGCAGTTTAAGGGCGGACCAAGAGACCCAGTACTTC

size: -
J: TRBJ2-1
V: TRBV25-1
D: -
CDR3: CASSETGGYGNEQFF
DNA: TGTGCCAGCAGCGAGACTGGCGGGTACGGGAATGAGCAGTTCTTC

size: -
J: TRBJ1-2
V: TRBV19
D: -
CDR3: CASSTFETGSGYTF
DNA: TGTGCCAGTAGTACCTTCGAGACGGGGTCTGGCTACACCTTC

size: once
J: TRBJ2-7
V: TRBV5-1
D: TRBD1
CDR3: CASSPEDRGYEQYF
DNA: TGCGCCAGCAGCCCAGAGGACAGGGGCTACGAGCAGTACTTC

size: -
J: TRBJ1-6
V: TRBV27
D: -
CDR3: CASSLDTGVNSPLHF
DNA: TGTGCCAGCAGTTTAGATACGGGGGTTAATTCACCCCTCCACTTT

size: -
J: TRBJ2-3
V: TRBV4-1
D: -
CDR3: CASSQGAGALTDTQYF
DNA: TGCGCCAGCAGCCAAGGGGCGGGGGCCCTCACAGATACGCAGTATTTT

size: -
J: TRBJ2-2
V: TRBV7-6
D: TRBD1
CDR3: CASSLEQGATGELFF
DNA: TGTGCCAGCAGCTTGGAACAGGGGGCAACCGGGGAGCTGTTTTTT

size: once
J: TRBJ2-3
V: TRBV9
D: -
CDR3: CASSPREGSTDTQYF
DNA: TGTGCCAGCAGCCCTCGAGAAGGGAGCACAGATACGCAGTATTTT

size: -
J: TRBJ2-7
V: TRBV30
D: -
CDR3: CAWIPRGDYEQYF
DNA: TGTGCCTGGATCCCCAGGGGGGACTACGAGCAGTACTTC

size: -
J: TRBJ2-7
V: TRBV6-1
D: -
CDR3: CASSGLRAPSYEQYF
DNA: TGTGCCAGCAGTGGGTTAAGGGCCCCCTCCTACGAGCAGTACTTC

size: -
J: TRBJ2-7
V: TRBV14
D: TRBD1
CDR3: CASSQIPGQGFDEQYF
DNA: TGTGCCAGCAGCCAGATTCCGGGACAGGGTTTCGACGAGCAGTACTTC

size: -
J: TRBJ2-7
V: TRBV5-6
D: TRBD1
CDR3: CASSAGTGAYEQYF
DNA: TGTGCCAGCAGCGCCGGGACAGGGGCCTACGAGCAGTACTTC

size: once
J: TRBJ2-7
V: TRBV5-1
D: TRBD2
CDR3: CASSWSGAGLYEQYF
DNA: TGCGCCAGCAGCTGGAGCGGGGCGGGTCTCTACGAGCAGTACTTC

size: -
J: TRBJ2-3
V: TRBV5-1
D: -
CDR3: CASGPWSNTDTQYF
DNA: TGCGCCAGCGGGCCGTGGAGCAACACAGATACGCAGTATTTT

size: -
J: TRBJ2-7
V: TRBV7-2
D: -
CDR3: CASSLGDTHPADHEQYF
DNA: TGTGCCAGCAGCTTAGGAGATACCCATCCGGCTGACCACGAGCAGTACTTC

size: -
J: TRBJ2-2
V: TRBV27
D: -
CDR3: CASGVYSRNTGELFF
DNA: TGTGCCAGCGGGGTGTACAGCAGGAACACCGGGGAGCTGTTTTTT

size: -
J: TRBJ1-1
V: TRBV13
D: -
CDR3: CASSFLGGEDTEAFF
DNA: TGTGCCAGCAGCTTTCTAGGGGGTGAGGACACTGAAGCTTTCTTT

size: -
J: TRBJ2-7
V: TRBV7-9
D: TRBD2
CDR3: CASSLAGGNYEQYF
DNA: TGTGCCAGCAGCTTAGCGGGAGGGAACTACGAGCAGTACTTC

size: -
J: TRBJ2-7
V: TRBV19
D: -
CDR3: CASLDRLTYEQYF
DNA: TGTGCCAGTCTCGACAGGCTCACCTACGAGCAGTACTTC

size: -
J: TRBJ1-2
V: TRBV10-3
D: -
CDR3: CAISNRDGDYGYTF
DNA: TGTGCCATCAGTAACCGGGACGGCGACTATGGCTACACCTTC

size: -
J: TRBJ2-7
V: TRBV6-1
D: -
CDR3: CASSELGQGLSYEQYF
DNA: TGTGCCAGCAGTGAACTCGGACAGGGACTATCCTACGAGCAGTACTTC

size: -
J: TRBJ2-5
V: TRBV7-9
D: TRBD1
CDR3: CASSPPQGAEETQYF
DNA: TGTGCCAGCAGCCCACCGCAGGGGGCGGAGGAGACCCAGTACTTC

size: -
J: TRBJ2-7
V: TRBV4-1
D: TRBD1
CDR3: CASSQEPGQGSYEQYF
DNA: TGCGCCAGCAGCCAGGAACCGGGACAGGGGTCCTACGAGCAGTACTTC

size: -
J: TRBJ2-7
V: TRBV6-1
D: -
CDR3: CASSERGHSYEQYF
DNA: TGTGCCAGCAGTGAAAGGGGACACTCCTACGAGCAGTACTTC

size: -
J: TRBJ2-7
V: TRBV11-2
D: -
CDR3: CASSSQTGEQYF
DNA: TGTGCCAGCAGCTCCCAAACTGGCGAGCAGTACTTC

size: -
J: TRBJ2-5
V: TRBV10-2
D: TRBD1
CDR3: CASSEGQGPVETQYF
DNA: TGCGCCAGCAGTGAGGGACAGGGGCCGGTAGAGACCCAGTACTTC

size: once
J: TRBJ2-1
V: TRBV27
D: -
CDR3: CASSRGFSPHNEQFF
DNA: TGTGCCAGCAGCCGAGGGTTTAGTCCCCACAATGAGCAGTTCTTC

size: -
J: TRBJ2-7
V: TRBV4-1
D: -
CDR3: CASSQGAASSYEQYF
DNA: TGCGCCAGCAGCCAAGGGGCAGCCTCCTCCTACGAGCAGTACTTC

size: -
J: TRBJ2-1
V: TRBV2
D: TRBD2
CDR3: CASSLAGELLLSSYNEQFF
DNA: TGTGCCAGCAGTTTGGCGGGGGAACTCTTACTAAGCTCCTACAATGAGCAGTTCTTC

size: -
J: TRBJ1-4
V: TRBV5-4
D: TRBD1
CDR3: CASSLDRGREKLFF
DNA: TGTGCCAGCAGCTTGGACAGGGGCCGGGAAAAACTGTTTTTT

size: -
J: TRBJ1-5
V: TRBV7-8
D: -
CDR3: CASSLGTGLSNQPQHF
DNA: TGTGCCAGCAGCTTGGGAACAGGGCTTAGCAATCAGCCCCAGCATTTT

size: -
J: TRBJ2-5
V: TRBV28
D: -
CDR3: CASSGGAGETQYF
DNA: TGTGCCAGCAGCGGGGGCGCCGGGGAGACCCAGTACTTC

size: -
J: TRBJ2-3
V: TRBV27
D: -
CDR3: CASSAPANTDTQYF
DNA: TGTGCCAGCAGTGCCCCCGCAAACACAGATACGCAGTATTTT